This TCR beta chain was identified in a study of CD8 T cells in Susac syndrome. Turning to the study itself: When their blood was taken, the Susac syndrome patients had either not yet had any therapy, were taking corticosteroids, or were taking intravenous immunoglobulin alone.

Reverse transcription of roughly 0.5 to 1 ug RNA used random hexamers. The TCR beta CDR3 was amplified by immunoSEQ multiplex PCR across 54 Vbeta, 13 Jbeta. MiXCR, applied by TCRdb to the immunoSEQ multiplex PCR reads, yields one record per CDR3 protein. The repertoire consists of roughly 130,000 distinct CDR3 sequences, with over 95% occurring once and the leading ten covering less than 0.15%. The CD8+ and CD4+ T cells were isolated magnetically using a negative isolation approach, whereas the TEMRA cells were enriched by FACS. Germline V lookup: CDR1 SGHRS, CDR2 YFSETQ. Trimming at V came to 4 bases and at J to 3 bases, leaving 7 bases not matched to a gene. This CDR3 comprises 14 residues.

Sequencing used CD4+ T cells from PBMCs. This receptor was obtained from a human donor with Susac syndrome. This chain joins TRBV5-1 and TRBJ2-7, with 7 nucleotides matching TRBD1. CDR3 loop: CASSPGQVVYEQYF. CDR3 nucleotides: TGCGCCAGCAGCCCAGGACAGGTGGTCTACGAGCAGTACTTC.